Only one count was recorded for the clone carrying this T cell receptor (beta chain). Losses at the gene ends were 5 bases for V and 1 base for J; bases not matched to a gene: 9. Germline lookup yields CDR1 MDHEN and CDR2 SYDVKM. CDR3 length equals 17 residues. The data were obtained in a study of shared clonotypes between healthy human individuals. Study details: Participating donors consisted of a couple of women and a few men aged 18 to 49.

The test was conducted at deep level. The data were produced by immunoSEQ multiplex PCR, yet TCRdb's version contains in-frame clones alone and is incomplete. The repertoire holds some 550,000 clones, with about 97% as singletons. All donors qualified as healthy HIV-negative adults and had experienced no recent acute infections or vaccinations. The chain couples TRBV28 to TRBJ2-1; 9 bases line up with TRBD2. The specimen sequenced was naive CD4+ T cells sorted from blood. Noted subset: CD45RA+ positively selected. The TCR was taken from a woman in her 30s in good health. DNA of the CDR3: TGTGCCAGCAGTCCGGTTGCGGGAGGGGTTTCCTACAATGAGCAGTTCTTC. Its translation is CASSPVAGGVSYNEQFF.